This T cell receptor beta chain comes out of a study of shared clonotypes between healthy human individuals. Clones were sequenced by immunoSEQ multiplex PCR, and TCRdb holds only the in-frame ones, with some missing. The data show about 820,000 clones, almost 95% seen once. CD45RO-negative cells were positively selected for CCR7, leaving out terminally differentiated effector memory CD45RA+ cells. Only Caucasian adults living in Nashville, Tennessee made up the donor group. The clonotype originates from a man aged 25 to 45 in good health. The source material was naive CD8+ T cells sorted from blood.

The CDR3 protein is CASSPFPQGNTEAFF. CDR3 DNA sequence: TGCGCCAGCAGCCCTTTCCCTCAGGGGAACACTGAAGCTTTCTTT. This rearrangement joins TRBV5-1 to TRBJ1-1, with D possibly matching TRBD1 (5 bases). V lost 4 bases and J 1 base, leaving 14 bases between the germline ends. This CDR3 is built from 15 residues. In germline, CDR1 is SGHRS, CDR2 YFSETQ.